This TCR beta chain was retrieved from a study of blood T cells in healthy people across ages. Study-level findings and limits: Observed TCR beta diversity showed a strong correlation with the percentage of naive T cells as measured by flow cytometry. PBMCs that were unsorted prevented a conclusive naive versus antigen-experienced comparison.

Alongside a J-beta primer mix, a sample-barcoded 5' primer served in a second PCR lasting about 7 to 12 cycles. From the 5' RACE reads, TCRdb called clonotypes with MiXCR, one entry per CDR3 protein. Of about 1.7 million distinct CDR3 sequences in the sample, 25% to 30% were seen once. At least 6 million PBMCs were isolated per sample. Ten or more counts support this clonotype. Its antigen is undetermined. The sequencing input was blood. This clonotype was obtained from a woman aged 25 to 39 in good health.

The CDR3 DNA follows: TGCGCCAGCAGCGCCCGGGGGGGGCAAGAGACCCAGTACTTC. Its translation is CASSARGGQETQYF. The V gene is TRBV5-1, the J gene TRBJ2-5, with 8 bases lining up with TRBD2. Unmatched junction bases numbered 4, after V lost 4 bases and J lost 2 bases. Germline values: CDR1 SGHRS, CDR2 YFSETQ. The length of the CDR3 is 14 residues. Full variable domain (missing parts from reference TRBV5-1 and TRBJ2-5): KAGVTQTPRYLIKTRGQQVTLSCSPISGHRSVSWYQQTPGQGLQFLFEYFSETQRNKGNFPGRFSGRQFSNSRSEMNVSTLELGDSALYLCASSARGGQETQYFGPGTRLLVL.